This entry lists 3 T cell receptor beta chains sequenced from one sample in a study of blood T cell repertoires in COVID-19. Generated by immunoSEQ multiplex PCR, the TCRdb table keeps only in-frame clones and is missing some. The table shows just over 25,000 clones, with around 91% occurring only once. The specimen was peripheral blood. Source of these receptors: a man in his 70s with acute or convalescent COVID-19.

The chain carries TRBV11-2 and TRBJ1-2, with D possibly being TRBD1 (5 bases). This CDR3 is 15 amino acids long. V shed 5 bases and J shed 5 bases, with 18 bases lying between them. Germline V gene lookup returns CDR1 SGHAT and CDR2 FQNNGV. The CDR3 loop reads CASSPPGPLEYGYTF. In DNA form, the CDR3 reads TGTGCCAGCAGCCCCCCAGGGCCTCTTGAATATGGCTACACCTTC.

CDR3 coding DNA: TGTGCCAGCAGCGGGTTAGCGGGAGGTGCCACAGATACGCAGTATTTT. Protein: CASSGLAGGATDTQYF. The rearrangement joins TRBV25-1 to TRBJ2-3, with 10 bases fitting TRBD2. The CDR3 contains 16 residues. Per germline, CDR1 MGHDK and CDR2 SYGVNS. Trimming cost V 6 bases and J 2 bases; bases outside gene matches: 8.

The rearrangement links TRBV6-6 to TRBJ2-2; 7 bases are a match to TRBD1. CDR1 is MNHNY and CDR2 is SVGAGI in the germline V gene (reference sequence). The CDR3 is made up of 15 amino acids. V shed 6 bases, J shed 2 bases, and the junction held 6 bases outside the gene matches. The CDR3 DNA sequence: TGTGCCAGCAGCCCCAGGGGGTTCAACACCGGGGAGCTGTTTTTT. Its translation is CASSPRGFNTGELFF.